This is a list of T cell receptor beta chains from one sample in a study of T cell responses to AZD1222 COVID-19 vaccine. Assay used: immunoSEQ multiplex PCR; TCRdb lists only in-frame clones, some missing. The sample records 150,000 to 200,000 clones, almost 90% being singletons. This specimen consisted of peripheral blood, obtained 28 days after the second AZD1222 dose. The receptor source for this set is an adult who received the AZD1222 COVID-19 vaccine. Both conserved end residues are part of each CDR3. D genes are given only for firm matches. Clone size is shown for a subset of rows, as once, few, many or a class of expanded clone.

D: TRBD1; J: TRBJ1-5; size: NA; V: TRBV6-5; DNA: TGTGCCAGCAGCCTCGACAGGGGGAGTTTGGGGACCCAGCATTTT; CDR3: CASSLDRGSLGTQHF
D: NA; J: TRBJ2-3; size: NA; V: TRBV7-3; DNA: TGTGCCAGCAGCTTGGCAACGGGTACGCAGTATTTT; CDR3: CASSLATGTQYF
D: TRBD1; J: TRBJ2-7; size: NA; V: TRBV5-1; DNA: TGCGCCAGCAGCTTGATTCCGGGACAGGGCTACGAGCAGTACTTC; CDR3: CASSLIPGQGYEQYF
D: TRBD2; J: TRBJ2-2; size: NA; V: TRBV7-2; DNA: TGTGCCAGCAGCCCCGGGGGGGCCCTCACCGGGGAGCTGTTTTTT; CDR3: CASSPGGALTGELFF
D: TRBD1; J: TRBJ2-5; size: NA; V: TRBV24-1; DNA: TGTGCCACCAGTGATTCGGGGACAGGTTTACAAGAGACCCAGTACTTC; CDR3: CATSDSGTGLQETQYF
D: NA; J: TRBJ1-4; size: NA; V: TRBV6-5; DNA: TGTGCCAGCAGCCCCCGGGGGGCTAATGAAAAACTGTTTTTT; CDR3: CASSPRGANEKLFF
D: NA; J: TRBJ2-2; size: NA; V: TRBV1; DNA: TGCACCAGCAGCCAAGTATTCACCGGGGAGCTGTTTTTT; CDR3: CTSSQVFTGELFF
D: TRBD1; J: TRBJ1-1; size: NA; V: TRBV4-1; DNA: TGCGCCAGCAGCCCGGTCCCGGGACAGGGACTCATGAGGAACACTGAAGCTTTCTTT; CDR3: CASSPVPGQGLMRNTEAFF
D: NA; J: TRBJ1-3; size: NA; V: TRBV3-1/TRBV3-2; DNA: TGTGCCAGCAGCCAACGGACGTTGGGAAACACCATATATTTT; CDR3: CASSQRTLGNTIYF
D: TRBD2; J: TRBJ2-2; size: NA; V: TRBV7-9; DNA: TGTGCCAGCAGTCGGACTAGCCCCAGGACCGGGGAGCTGTTTTTT; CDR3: CASSRTSPRTGELFF
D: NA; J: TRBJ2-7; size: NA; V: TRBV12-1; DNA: TGTGCCAGCAGCTTTGAGGGGTCACGGACAGGGGGCATTTACGAGCAGTACTTC; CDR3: CASSFEGSRTGGIYEQYF
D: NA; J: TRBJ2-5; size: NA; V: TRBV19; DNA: TGTGCCAGTAGTGCCCGAGGGGGGATTATGGAGACCCAGTACTTC; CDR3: CASSARGGIMETQYF
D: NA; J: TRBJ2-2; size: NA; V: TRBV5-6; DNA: TGTGCCAGCAGCCCGTGGGGACTGAACACCGGGGAGCTGTTTTTT; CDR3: CASSPWGLNTGELFF
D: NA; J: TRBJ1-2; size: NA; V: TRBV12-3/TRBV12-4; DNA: TGTGCCAGCAGTTTCTCCTCGGACAGTCACACCTTC; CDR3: CASSFSSDSHTF
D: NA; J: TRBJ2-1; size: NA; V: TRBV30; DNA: TGTGCCTGGAGTGTGGGGTTATTTGGCCTGAACAATGAGCAGTTCTTC; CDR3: CAWSVGLFGLNNEQFF
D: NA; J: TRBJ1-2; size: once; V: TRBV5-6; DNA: TGTGCCAGCAGCCCGGGTGGTGCGACCTATGGCTACACCTTC; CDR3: CASSPGGATYGYTF
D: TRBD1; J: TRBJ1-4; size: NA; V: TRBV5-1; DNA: TGCGCCAGCAGCTCAGGGGGTAAAGAAAAACTGTTTTTT; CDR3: CASSSGGKEKLFF
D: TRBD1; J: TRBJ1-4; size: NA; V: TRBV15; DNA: TGTGCCACCAGCATAGACAGGGGATCAGAAAAACTGTTTTTT; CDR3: CATSIDRGSEKLFF
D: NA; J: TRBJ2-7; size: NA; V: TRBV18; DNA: TGTGCCAGCTCACCTGAACGGGACCACGAGCAGTACTTC; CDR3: CASSPERDHEQYF
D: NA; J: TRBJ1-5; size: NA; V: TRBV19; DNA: TGTGCCAGTAGTATTGGCAGGGTCAATCAGCCCCAGCATTTT; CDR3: CASSIGRVNQPQHF
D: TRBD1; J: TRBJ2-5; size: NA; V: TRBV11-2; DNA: TGTGCCAGCAGGGGACAGCAAGAGACCCAGTACTTC; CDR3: CASRGQQETQYF
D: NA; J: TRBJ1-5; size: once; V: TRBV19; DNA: TGTGCCAGTAGTACCGCCGGCCAAAGGATAGCCCAGCATTTT; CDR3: CASSTAGQRIAQHF
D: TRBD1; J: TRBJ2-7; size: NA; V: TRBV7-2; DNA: TGTGCCAGCAGCTTAGGTTGGACAGGGGTCTACGAGCAGTACTTC; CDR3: CASSLGWTGVYEQYF
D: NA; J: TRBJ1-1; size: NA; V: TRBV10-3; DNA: TGTGCCATCACCCGCGGGCAGGGGTTTTTTGAAGCTTTCTTT; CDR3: CAITRGQGFFEAFF
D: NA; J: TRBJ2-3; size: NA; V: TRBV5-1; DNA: TGCGCCAGCAGCAGCCCGACAGTAAGCGCAGATACGCAGTATTTT; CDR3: CASSSPTVSADTQYF
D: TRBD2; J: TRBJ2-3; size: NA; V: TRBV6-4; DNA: TGTGCCAGCAGTGAGAACGGGGGGGCAACAGATACGCAGTATTTT; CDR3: CASSENGGATDTQYF
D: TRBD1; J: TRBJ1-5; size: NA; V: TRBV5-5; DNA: TGTGCCAGCAGCTTGGGAGGACAGGGTAATCAGCCCCAGCATTTT; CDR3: CASSLGGQGNQPQHF
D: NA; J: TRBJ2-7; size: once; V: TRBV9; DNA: TGTGCCAGCAGCCTCGGGACTGCCGACGAGCAGTACTTC; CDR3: CASSLGTADEQYF
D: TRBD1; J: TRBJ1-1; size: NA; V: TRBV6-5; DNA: TGTGCCAGCAGACAGGGGTTGACTGAAGCTTTCTTT; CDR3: CASRQGLTEAFF
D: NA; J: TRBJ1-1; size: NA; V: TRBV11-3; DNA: TGTGCCAGCAGCCGAGGGGGTCGGACTGAAGCTTTCTTT; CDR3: CASSRGGRTEAFF
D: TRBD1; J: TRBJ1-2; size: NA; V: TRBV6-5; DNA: TGTGCCAGCAGTCCCGAACAGGGGGCTTATGGCTACACCTTC; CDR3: CASSPEQGAYGYTF
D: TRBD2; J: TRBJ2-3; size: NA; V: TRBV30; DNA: TGTGCCTGGAGCTCGGGGGGGCGGGATACGCAGTATTTT; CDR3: CAWSSGGRDTQYF
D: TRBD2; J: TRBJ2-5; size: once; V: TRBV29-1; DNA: TGCAGCGCCACTCTAGCGGGGTACGGAGAGACCCAGTACTTC; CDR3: CSATLAGYGETQYF
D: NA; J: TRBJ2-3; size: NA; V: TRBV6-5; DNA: TGTGCCAGCAGTTTGGCCGGAGATACGCAGTATTTT; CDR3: CASSLAGDTQYF
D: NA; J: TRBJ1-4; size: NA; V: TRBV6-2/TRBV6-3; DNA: TGTGCCAGCAGTTACGAGGAAAAACTGTTTTTT; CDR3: CASSYEEKLFF
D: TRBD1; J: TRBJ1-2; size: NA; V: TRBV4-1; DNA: TGCGCCAGCAGCCAGGCGCCCGACAGGGTTACATATGGCTACACCTTC; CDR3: CASSQAPDRVTYGYTF
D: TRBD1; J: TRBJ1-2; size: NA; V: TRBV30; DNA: TGTGCCTGGAGTGTACGGGACAGGGGATACTATGGCTACACCTTC; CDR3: CAWSVRDRGYYGYTF
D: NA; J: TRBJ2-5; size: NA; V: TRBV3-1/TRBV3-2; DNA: TGTGCCAGCAGCCAATCGCCTGGGCAGGGTCAGGAGACCCAGTACTTC; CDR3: CASSQSPGQGQETQYF
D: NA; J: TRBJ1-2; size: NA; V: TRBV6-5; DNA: TGTGCCAGCAGTTACAGGGGAGACGGCTACACCTTC; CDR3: CASSYRGDGYTF
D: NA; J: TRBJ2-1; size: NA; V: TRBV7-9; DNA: TGTGCCAGCAGTCCCTTTCAGGGGACAATTTACAATGAGCAGTTCTTC; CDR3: CASSPFQGTIYNEQFF
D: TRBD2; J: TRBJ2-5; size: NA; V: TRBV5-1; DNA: TGCGCCAGCAGTTTGACGACTAGCGGGGGGGCCGGGGAGACCCAGTACTTC; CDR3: CASSLTTSGGAGETQYF
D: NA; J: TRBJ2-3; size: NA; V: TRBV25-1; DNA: TGTGCCAGCAGTGAATTTGCGGGGCGTACCACAGATACGCAGTATTTT; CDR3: CASSEFAGRTTDTQYF
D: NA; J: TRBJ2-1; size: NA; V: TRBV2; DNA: TGTGCCAGCAGGGCGATTAGCGGTCTCTACAATGAGCAGTTCTTC; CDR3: CASRAISGLYNEQFF